Listed below are T cell receptor beta chains from one sample, sequenced in a study of glioma-infiltrating T cells after dendritic cell vaccination. TCRdb keeps only in-frame clones here, not all; method: immunoSEQ multiplex PCR. The top ten hold approximately 2.7% of the sample, which has approximately 110,000 clones, around 91% seen once. The sequences come from blood, collected after dendritic cell vaccination. Receptors were obtained from a human donor with glioblastoma. The CDR3 runs from the conserved cysteine through the conserved F or W. The D gene is left open where the match is weak. Size tells how often a clone was seen (once, few, many) or the class of an expanded clone, and some rows leave it out.

d_call: NA; v_call: TRBV6-1; clone_size: NA; j_call: TRBJ1-1; cdr3_aa: CASSEWSGNTEAFF; cdr3_nt: TGTGCCAGCAGTGAATGGTCGGGGAACACTGAAGCTTTCTTT
d_call: TRBD1; v_call: TRBV5-1; clone_size: NA; j_call: TRBJ2-3; cdr3_aa: CASSIGGYTDTQYF; cdr3_nt: TGCGCCAGCAGCATAGGGGGCTATACAGATACGCAGTATTTT
d_call: NA; v_call: TRBV2; clone_size: NA; j_call: TRBJ2-7; cdr3_aa: CASRAQGATPPYEQYF; cdr3_nt: TGTGCCAGCAGGGCCCAGGGCGCAACCCCTCCTTACGAGCAGTACTTC
d_call: NA; v_call: TRBV18; clone_size: once; j_call: TRBJ2-5; cdr3_aa: CASSPDQGGETQYF; cdr3_nt: TGTGCCAGCTCACCCGATCAGGGGGGAGAGACCCAGTACTTC
d_call: NA; v_call: TRBV7-3; clone_size: once; j_call: TRBJ1-2; cdr3_aa: CASSLTGGANYGYTF; cdr3_nt: TGTGCCAGCAGCTTAACGGGAGGGGCTAACTATGGCTACACCTTC
d_call: TRBD1; v_call: TRBV7-8; clone_size: NA; j_call: TRBJ2-3; cdr3_aa: CASSQQTGDTQYF; cdr3_nt: TGTGCCAGCAGCCAGCAGACAGGGGATACGCAGTATTTT
d_call: TRBD1; v_call: TRBV10-3; clone_size: NA; j_call: TRBJ1-1; cdr3_aa: CAISPRDRGPEAFF; cdr3_nt: TGTGCCATCAGTCCCCGGGACAGGGGGCCTGAAGCTTTCTTT
d_call: NA; v_call: TRBV11-2; clone_size: NA; j_call: TRBJ1-4; cdr3_aa: CASSNWGGNEKLFF; cdr3_nt: TGTGCCAGCAGCAATTGGGGGGGGAATGAAAAACTGTTTTTT
d_call: TRBD2; v_call: TRBV11-3; clone_size: NA; j_call: TRBJ2-1; cdr3_aa: CASSLEGLADNEQFF; cdr3_nt: TGTGCCAGCAGCTTAGAGGGACTAGCGGACAATGAGCAGTTCTTC
d_call: NA; v_call: TRBV6-5; clone_size: NA; j_call: TRBJ1-5; cdr3_aa: CASSYSGPAEQPQHF; cdr3_nt: TGTGCCAGCAGTTACAGTGGACCAGCGGAACAGCCCCAGCATTTT
d_call: NA; v_call: TRBV5-1; clone_size: NA; j_call: TRBJ2-7; cdr3_aa: CASSLAGTYEQYF; cdr3_nt: TGCGCCAGCAGCTTGGCAGGGACCTACGAGCAGTACTTC
d_call: NA; v_call: TRBV7-8; clone_size: NA; j_call: TRBJ1-2; cdr3_aa: CASSSGRENYGYTF; cdr3_nt: TGTGCCAGCAGCTCAGGCCGGGAGAACTATGGCTACACCTTC
d_call: NA; v_call: TRBV4-1; clone_size: NA; j_call: TRBJ1-2; cdr3_aa: CASSQGGDYGYTF; cdr3_nt: TGCGCCAGCAGCCAAGGGGGAGACTATGGCTACACCTTC
d_call: NA; v_call: TRBV2; clone_size: few; j_call: TRBJ2-3; cdr3_aa: CASSRQGRTDTQYF; cdr3_nt: TGTGCCAGCAGTCGTCAGGGGCGCACAGATACGCAGTATTTT
d_call: TRBD2; v_call: TRBV5-1; clone_size: NA; j_call: TRBJ2-7; cdr3_aa: CASSAGVNEQYF; cdr3_nt: TGCGCCAGCTCTGCGGGGGTTAACGAGCAGTACTTC
d_call: TRBD1; v_call: TRBV7-2; clone_size: NA; j_call: TRBJ1-2; cdr3_aa: CASMGQGVDGYTF; cdr3_nt: TGTGCCAGCATGGGGCAGGGGGTAGACGGCTACACCTTC
d_call: TRBD2; v_call: TRBV6-1; clone_size: NA; j_call: TRBJ2-3; cdr3_aa: CASTWTSGREYTQYF; cdr3_nt: TGTGCCAGCACGTGGACTAGCGGGAGAGAGTATACGCAGTATTTT
d_call: NA; v_call: TRBV19; clone_size: once; j_call: TRBJ1-5; cdr3_aa: CASSIEEGRGNQPQHF; cdr3_nt: TGTGCCAGTAGTATAGAAGAGGGGAGGGGAAATCAGCCCCAGCATTTT
d_call: NA; v_call: TRBV6-1; clone_size: once; j_call: TRBJ1-3; cdr3_aa: CASSGGSGNTIYF; cdr3_nt: TGTGCCAGCTCCGGGGGCTCTGGAAACACCATATATTTT
d_call: TRBD1; v_call: TRBV4-1; clone_size: once; j_call: TRBJ2-3; cdr3_aa: CASSQPTGERADTQYF; cdr3_nt: TGCGCCAGCAGCCAACCGACAGGGGAGCGCGCAGATACGCAGTATTTT
d_call: TRBD2; v_call: TRBV6-1; clone_size: medium-sized; j_call: TRBJ2-3; cdr3_aa: CASSDFSGSTDTQYF; cdr3_nt: TGTGCCAGCAGTGATTTTAGCGGGAGTACAGATACGCAGTATTTT
d_call: TRBD1; v_call: TRBV12-5; clone_size: once; j_call: TRBJ1-5; cdr3_aa: CASGLGGSRDQPQHF; cdr3_nt: TGTGCTAGTGGTTTAGGGGGCTCGAGGGATCAGCCCCAGCATTTT
d_call: TRBD2; v_call: TRBV9; clone_size: few; j_call: TRBJ2-1; cdr3_aa: CASSVAPSGGGNEQFF; cdr3_nt: TGTGCCAGCAGCGTAGCGCCTAGCGGGGGGGGGAATGAGCAGTTCTTC
d_call: TRBD2; v_call: TRBV4-2; clone_size: NA; j_call: TRBJ2-1; cdr3_aa: CASSQDRVAGGSYNEQFF; cdr3_nt: TGTGCCAGCAGCCAAGATCGGGTAGCGGGAGGGTCCTACAATGAGCAGTTCTTC
d_call: TRBD1; v_call: TRBV10-3; clone_size: NA; j_call: TRBJ1-2; cdr3_aa: CATLPRQGGNYGYTF; cdr3_nt: TGTGCCACCCTACCTAGACAGGGAGGTAACTATGGCTACACCTTC
d_call: NA; v_call: TRBV19; clone_size: NA; j_call: TRBJ1-2; cdr3_aa: CASSIDTGPYGYTF; cdr3_nt: TGTGCCAGTAGTATAGACACAGGGCCCTATGGCTACACCTTC
d_call: TRBD1; v_call: TRBV5-6; clone_size: NA; j_call: TRBJ1-3; cdr3_aa: CASSHRGRSGNTIYF; cdr3_nt: TGTGCCAGCAGCCACAGGGGACGCTCTGGAAACACCATATATTTT
d_call: NA; v_call: TRBV6-1; clone_size: NA; j_call: TRBJ1-3; cdr3_aa: CASSLRAGYTIYF; cdr3_nt: TGTGCCAGCAGTTTGAGGGCCGGGTACACCATATATTTT
d_call: NA; v_call: TRBV28; clone_size: NA; j_call: TRBJ1-2; cdr3_aa: CASSYRVGGYTF; cdr3_nt: TGTGCCAGCAGTTACAGGGTTGGTGGCTACACCTTC
d_call: NA; v_call: TRBV11-3; clone_size: NA; j_call: TRBJ1-1; cdr3_aa: CASSFVSGGTVEAFF; cdr3_nt: TGTGCCAGCAGCTTCGTCTCGGGGGGAACCGTTGAAGCTTTCTTT
d_call: TRBD2; v_call: TRBV6-6; clone_size: few; j_call: TRBJ2-2; cdr3_aa: CASAGGSTGELFF; cdr3_nt: TGTGCCAGCGCGGGAGGGAGCACCGGGGAGCTGTTTTTT
d_call: NA; v_call: TRBV29-1; clone_size: NA; j_call: TRBJ2-1; cdr3_aa: CSVEELAVEQFF; cdr3_nt: TGCAGCGTTGAAGAGCTAGCCGTAGAGCAGTTCTTC
d_call: NA; v_call: TRBV18; clone_size: NA; j_call: TRBJ2-3; cdr3_aa: CASSPLGSPENTDTQYF; cdr3_nt: TGTGCCAGCTCACCCCTCGGGTCTCCCGAGAACACAGATACGCAGTATTTT
d_call: TRBD2; v_call: TRBV5-1; clone_size: few; j_call: TRBJ2-3; cdr3_aa: CASSRTSGRADTQYF; cdr3_nt: TGCGCCAGCAGTAGGACTAGCGGGAGGGCGGATACGCAGTATTTT
d_call: TRBD1; v_call: TRBV2; clone_size: NA; j_call: TRBJ1-3; cdr3_aa: CASRRGQGNTIYF; cdr3_nt: TGTGCCAGCAGGCGGGGACAGGGAAACACCATATATTTT
d_call: NA; v_call: TRBV7-8; clone_size: NA; j_call: TRBJ2-7; cdr3_aa: CASSIGSGYEQYF; cdr3_nt: TGTGCCAGCAGCATCGGGAGTGGATACGAGCAGTACTTC
d_call: TRBD2; v_call: TRBV2; clone_size: NA; j_call: TRBJ2-7; cdr3_aa: CASSGGGTYEQYF; cdr3_nt: TGTGCCAGCAGCGGGGGGGGGACCTACGAGCAGTACTTC
d_call: TRBD1; v_call: TRBV19; clone_size: NA; j_call: TRBJ1-2; cdr3_aa: CASRYGQGGGYTF; cdr3_nt: TGTGCCAGTAGGTACGGACAGGGCGGAGGCTACACCTTC
d_call: NA; v_call: TRBV4-2; clone_size: NA; j_call: TRBJ1-2; cdr3_aa: CASSQDVGSGNYGYTF; cdr3_nt: TGTGCCAGCAGCCAAGATGTGGGATCGGGGAACTATGGCTACACCTTC
d_call: TRBD1; v_call: TRBV30; clone_size: NA; j_call: TRBJ1-1; cdr3_aa: CAWSVRQGVGMNTEAFF; cdr3_nt: TGTGCCTGGAGTGTACGACAGGGGGTCGGGATGAACACTGAAGCTTTCTTT
d_call: NA; v_call: TRBV5-1; clone_size: NA; j_call: TRBJ1-2; cdr3_aa: CASSPTSGQGFGYTF; cdr3_nt: TGCGCCAGCAGCCCGACCTCTGGGCAGGGCTTCGGCTACACCTTC
d_call: TRBD2; v_call: TRBV6-5; clone_size: NA; j_call: TRBJ2-3; cdr3_aa: CASSYDGRAADTQYF; cdr3_nt: TGTGCCAGCAGTTACGACGGGAGGGCCGCAGATACGCAGTATTTT
d_call: TRBD1; v_call: TRBV7-3; clone_size: NA; j_call: TRBJ2-1; cdr3_aa: CASSPQGVRNEQFF; cdr3_nt: TGTGCCAGCAGCCCACAGGGGGTTAGAAATGAGCAGTTCTTC
d_call: TRBD1; v_call: TRBV28; clone_size: NA; j_call: TRBJ2-7; cdr3_aa: CAAGQGTYEQYF; cdr3_nt: TGTGCCGCCGGACAGGGGACCTACGAGCAGTACTTC
d_call: TRBD1; v_call: TRBV11-2; clone_size: few; j_call: TRBJ2-2; cdr3_aa: CASSLVGQGLGGELFF; cdr3_nt: TGTGCCAGCAGCCTCGTGGGACAGGGTCTGGGCGGGGAGCTGTTTTTT
d_call: TRBD1; v_call: TRBV4-1; clone_size: NA; j_call: TRBJ1-5; cdr3_aa: CASSQGSGRGHQPQHF; cdr3_nt: TGCGCCAGCAGCCAGGGGTCTGGCAGGGGGCATCAGCCCCAGCATTTT
d_call: NA; v_call: TRBV7-2; clone_size: NA; j_call: TRBJ2-7; cdr3_aa: CASSLGISSRTRVYF; cdr3_nt: TGTGCCAGCTCCCTGGGAATCTCCTCGCGAACCAGGGTGTACTTC
d_call: TRBD1; v_call: TRBV5-4; clone_size: NA; j_call: TRBJ2-1; cdr3_aa: CASSHDRGPYNEQFF; cdr3_nt: TGTGCCAGCAGCCATGACAGGGGTCCCTACAATGAGCAGTTCTTC
d_call: NA; v_call: TRBV6-1; clone_size: once; j_call: TRBJ2-1; cdr3_aa: CASSSTGSSYNEQFF; cdr3_nt: TGTGCCAGCAGTTCGACTGGGAGCTCCTACAATGAGCAGTTCTTC
d_call: TRBD2; v_call: TRBV2; clone_size: NA; j_call: TRBJ2-3; cdr3_aa: CASSVGLAGADTQYF; cdr3_nt: TGTGCCAGCAGCGTGGGACTAGCGGGGGCAGATACGCAGTATTTT
d_call: NA; v_call: TRBV13; clone_size: NA; j_call: TRBJ1-2; cdr3_aa: CASSLNQGLGYGYTF; cdr3_nt: TGTGCCAGCAGCTTAAACCAGGGGCTCGGCTATGGCTACACCTTC
d_call: NA; v_call: TRBV9; clone_size: NA; j_call: TRBJ1-2; cdr3_aa: CASSVETAPYGYTF; cdr3_nt: TGTGCCAGCAGCGTTGAGACAGCACCCTATGGCTACACCTTC
d_call: TRBD2; v_call: TRBV5-4; clone_size: NA; j_call: TRBJ2-1; cdr3_aa: CASASGSGRYNEQFF; cdr3_nt: TGTGCCAGCGCCTCGGGGAGCGGGAGGTACAATGAGCAGTTCTTC
d_call: TRBD2; v_call: TRBV12-5; clone_size: few; j_call: TRBJ2-7; cdr3_aa: CASGPWREDYEQYF; cdr3_nt: TGTGCTAGTGGCCCCTGGCGGGAGGACTACGAGCAGTACTTC